The present entry profiles one TCR beta chain with its context. The sample's time point: cycle 4 day 1 (C4D1), after 6 weeks of nivolumab. Brentuximab vedotin exposure varied, and every patient relapsed after autologous stem cell transplantation. This sample was included in a study of PD-1 blockade in classical Hodgkin lymphoma. The V gene lost 7 bases and the J gene lost 5 bases, with 35 bases spanning the gap. Germline V lookup: CDR1 MDHEN, CDR2 SYDVKM. The CDR3 is 20 residues long. TCRdb's table, derived via immunoSEQ multiplex PCR, lists solely in-frame clones and lacks some. The table shows about 94,000 clones, with approximately 94% occurring only once.

The source of this sequence is a human donor with classical Hodgkin lymphoma. This specimen consisted of peripheral blood mononuclear cells (PBMCs), obtained before the fourth cycle of nivolumab. V and J are TRBV28 and TRBJ2-5, with a possible D match to TRBD1 (6 bases). CDR3 nucleotides: TGTGCCAGCACCCCTCGTGGGGGTGGGTTCAGATTAGGGGGTTGGGAGACCCAGTACTTC. Translating it yields CASTPRGGGFRLGGWETQYF.